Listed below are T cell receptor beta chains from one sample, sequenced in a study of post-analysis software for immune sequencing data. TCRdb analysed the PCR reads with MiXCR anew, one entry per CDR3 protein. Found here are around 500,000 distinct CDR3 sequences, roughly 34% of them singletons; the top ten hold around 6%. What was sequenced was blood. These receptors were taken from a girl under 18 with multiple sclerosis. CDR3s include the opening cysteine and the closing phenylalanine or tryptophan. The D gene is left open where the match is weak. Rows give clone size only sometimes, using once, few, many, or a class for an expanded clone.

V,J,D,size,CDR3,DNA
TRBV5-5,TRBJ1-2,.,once,CASSLGGASKAGYTF,TGTGCCAGCAGCTTGGGTGGGGCCAGCAAAGCCGGCTACACCTTC
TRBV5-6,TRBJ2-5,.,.,CVSSLWGYQETQYF,TGTGTCAGCAGCTTGTGGGGGTACCAAGAGACCCAGTACTTC
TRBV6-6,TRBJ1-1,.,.,CASSYTPNTEAFF,TGTGCCAGCAGTTACACCCCCAACACTGAAGCTTTCTTT
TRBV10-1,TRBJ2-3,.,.,CASSLIPGLSTDTQYF,TGCGCCAGCAGCCTGATTCCGGGACTTAGCACAGATACGCAGTATTTT
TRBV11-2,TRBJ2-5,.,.,CASSLVDQGTQYF,TGTGCCAGCAGCTTAGTAGACCAAGGGACCCAGTACTTC
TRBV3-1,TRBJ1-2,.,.,CASSPREGASSNYGYTF,TGTGCCAGCAGCCCCCGGGAGGGAGCCTCGTCTAACTATGGCTACACCTTC
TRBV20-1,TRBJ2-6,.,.,CSARVNLRGISGANVLTF,TGCAGTGCTAGAGTCAACTTGCGGGGTATCTCTGGGGCCAACGTCCTGACTTTC
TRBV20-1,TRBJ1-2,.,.,CSARAPQGHYGYTF,TGCAGTGCTAGGGCCCCCCAGGGGCACTATGGCTACACCTTC
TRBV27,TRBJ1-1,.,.,CASSAGDRTEAFF,TGTGCCAGTTCCGCAGGGGACCGGACTGAAGCTTTCTTT
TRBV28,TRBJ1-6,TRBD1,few,CASSLGQINSPLHF,TGTGCCAGCAGTTTGGGACAGATAAATTCACCCCTCCACTTT
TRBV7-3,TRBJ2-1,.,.,CASSPTSSTEQFF,TGTGCCAGCAGCCCTACTTCTTCTACCGAGCAGTTCTTC
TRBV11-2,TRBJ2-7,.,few,CASSFSREPPEQYF,TGTGCCAGCAGCTTTTCCCGGGAGCCCCCCGAGCAGTACTTC
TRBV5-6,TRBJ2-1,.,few,CASSLFQAYNEQFF,TGTGCCAGCAGCTTGTTCCAGGCATACAATGAGCAGTTCTTC
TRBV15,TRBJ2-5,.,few,CATNEGINQETQYF,TGTGCCACCAACGAAGGGATAAACCAAGAGACCCAGTACTTC
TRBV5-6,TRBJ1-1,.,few,CASSGPHMNTEAFF,TGTGCCAGCAGCGGGCCCCATATGAACACTGAAGCTTTCTTT
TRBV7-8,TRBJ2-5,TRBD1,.,CASSPWTGRVETQYF,TGTGCCAGCAGCCCATGGACAGGGAGAGTAGAGACCCAGTACTTC
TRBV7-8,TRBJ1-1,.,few,CASSLVRWGAGAATEAFF,TGTGCCAGCAGCTTAGTTCGTTGGGGGGCAGGGGCGGCTACTGAAGCTTTCTTT
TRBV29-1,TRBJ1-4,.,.,CSVEMLRKEEKLFF,TGCAGCGTTGAAATGTTACGAAAGGAGGAAAAACTGTTTTTT
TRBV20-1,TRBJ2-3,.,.,CSAGVTGSDTQYF,TGCAGTGCTGGAGTTACGGGGTCGGATACGCAGTATTTT
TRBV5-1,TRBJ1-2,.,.,CASSTGAGDGYTF,TGCGCCAGCAGCACCGGGGCGGGGGATGGCTACACCTTC
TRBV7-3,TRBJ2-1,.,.,CASSLLGGLSYNEQFF,TGTGCCAGCAGCTTACTGGGGGGCCTCTCCTACAATGAGCAGTTCTTC
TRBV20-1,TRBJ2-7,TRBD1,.,CSASVRSTGEDEQYF,TGCAGTGCTAGCGTTCGTTCGACAGGGGAGGACGAGCAGTACTTC
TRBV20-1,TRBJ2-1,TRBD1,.,CSARDRGTYNEQFF,TGCAGTGCTAGGGACAGGGGGACCTACAATGAGCAGTTCTTC
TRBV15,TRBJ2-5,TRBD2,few,CATSRGAGTSRETQYF,TGTGCCACCAGCAGAGGTGCCGGGACTAGCAGAGAGACCCAGTACTTC
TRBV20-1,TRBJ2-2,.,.,CSALGENTGELFF,TGCAGTGCGCTGGGGGAGAACACCGGGGAGCTGTTTTTT
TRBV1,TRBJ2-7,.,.,CTSSRGGAGCEQYF,TGCACCAGCAGCCGGGGGGGGGCCGGTTGCGAGCAGTACTTC
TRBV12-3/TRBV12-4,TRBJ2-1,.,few,CASSLVLGGASEQFF,TGTGCCAGCAGTTTAGTCCTGGGGGGGGCGAGCGAGCAGTTCTTC
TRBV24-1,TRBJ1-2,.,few,CATSDGGTNYGYTF,TGTGCCACCAGTGATGGCGGGACTAACTATGGCTACACCTTC
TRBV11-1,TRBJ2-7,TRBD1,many,CASSPRDRGPYEQYF,TGTGCCAGCAGCCCCCGGGACAGGGGCCCCTACGAGCAGTACTTC
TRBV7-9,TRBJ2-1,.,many,CASSLEGVRGLDNEQFF,TGTGCCAGCAGCTTAGAGGGAGTGCGGGGGCTAGACAATGAGCAGTTCTTC
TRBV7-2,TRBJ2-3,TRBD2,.,CASSLQASGTDTQYF,TGTGCCAGCAGCTTACAGGCTAGCGGGACAGATACGCAGTATTTT
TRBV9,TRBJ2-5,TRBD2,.,CASSVVERGGTQYF,TGTGCCAGCAGCGTAGTAGAGCGGGGCGGGACCCAGTACTTC
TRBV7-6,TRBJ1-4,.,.,CASSLGTVNEKRFF,TGTGCCAGCAGCTTAGGGACAGTCAATGAAAAACGGTTTTTT
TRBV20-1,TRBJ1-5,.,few,CSATPMDSNQPQHF,TGCAGTGCTACGCCGATGGACAGCAATCAGCCCCAGCATTTT
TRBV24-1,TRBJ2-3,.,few,CATSGVGTSTDTQYF,TGTGCCACCAGTGGGGTAGGGACCTCCACAGATACGCAGTATTTT
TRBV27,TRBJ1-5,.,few,CASSLTSRSNQPQHF,TGTGCCAGCAGTTTAACCAGCCGCTCTAATCAGCCCCAGCATTTT
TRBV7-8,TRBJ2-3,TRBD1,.,CASSLARTGYLTDTQYF,TGTGCCAGCAGCTTAGCTAGGACAGGGTACCTCACAGATACGCAGTATTTT
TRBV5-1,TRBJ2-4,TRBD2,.,CASSSGSGGAKNIQYF,TGCGCCAGCAGCTCTGGAAGCGGGGGGGCCAAAAACATTCAGTACTTC
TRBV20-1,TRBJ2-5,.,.,CSVHRDSRKTQYF,TGCAGTGTCCACCGGGACTCCCGGAAGACCCAGTACTTC
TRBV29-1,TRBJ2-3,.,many,CSVGSISTDTQYF,TGCAGCGTTGGGTCCATTAGCACAGATACGCAGTATTTT
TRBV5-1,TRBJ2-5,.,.,CASSLEVTPQETQYF,TGCGCCAGCAGCTTGGAGGTGACCCCTCAAGAGACCCAGTACTTC
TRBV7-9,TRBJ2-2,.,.,CASSPSAATGELFF,TGTGCCAGCAGCCCCTCAGCAGCCACCGGGGAGCTGTTTTTT
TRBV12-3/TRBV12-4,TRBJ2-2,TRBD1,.,CASSPSGQANTGELFF,TGTGCCAGCAGTCCTTCGGGACAGGCGAACACCGGGGAGCTGTTTTTT
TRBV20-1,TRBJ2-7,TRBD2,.,CSAISYAGTSGAYEQYF,TGCAGTGCTATAAGTTACGCCGGGACTAGCGGGGCCTACGAGCAGTACTTC
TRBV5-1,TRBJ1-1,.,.,CASRIRRSETEAFF,TGCGCCAGCCGAATCCGAAGGTCAGAGACTGAAGCTTTCTTT
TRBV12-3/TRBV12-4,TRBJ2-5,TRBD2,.,CASSLLAGRQETQYF,TGTGCCAGCAGTTTACTAGCGGGGAGACAAGAGACCCAGTACTTC
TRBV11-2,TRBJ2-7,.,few,CASSPRLEGYEQYF,TGTGCCAGCAGCCCGAGACTAGAAGGCTACGAGCAGTACTTC